The rows below give T cell receptor beta chains drawn from one sample of a study of CD8+CD57+ T cells in acquired aplastic anemia. TCRdb reprocessed the reads via MiXCR and lists one record per CDR3 protein. The sample records roughly 300,000 distinct CDR3 sequences, roughly three fifths being singletons. Source material: sorted CD4+, CD8+, or CD8+CD57+ T cells (not recorded which) from PBMCs. The receptors derive from a human donor with severe aplastic anemia or a healthy control (not recorded which). Each CDR3 is given with its conserved first and last residue. The order of the fields is clone size, J gene, V gene, D gene, CDR3 protein, CDR3 DNA. D genes are given only for firm matches. Expanded clones are given a class, and other clones once, few, many or no size at all.

abundance: many; j_gene: TRBJ1-5; v_gene: TRBV20-1; d_gene: TRBD1; CDR3aa: CSATGTGEVQPQHF; CDR3nt: TGCAGTGCGACCGGGACAGGGGAGGTTCAGCCCCAGCATTTT
abundance: many; j_gene: TRBJ2-7; v_gene: TRBV12-3/TRBV12-4; d_gene: TRBD1; CDR3aa: CASSLSGGSHEQYF; CDR3nt: TGTGCCAGCAGTTTATCAGGGGGTTCCCACGAGCAGTACTTC
abundance: -; j_gene: TRBJ1-2; v_gene: TRBV24-1; d_gene: -; CDR3aa: CATSDFGSNYGYTF; CDR3nt: TGTGCCACCAGTGATTTCGGCTCTAACTATGGCTACACCTTC
abundance: -; j_gene: TRBJ1-1; v_gene: TRBV10-3; d_gene: -; CDR3aa: CAMQSSQGMNTEAFF; CDR3nt: TGTGCCATGCAAAGCTCACAGGGCATGAACACTGAAGCTTTCTTT
abundance: -; j_gene: TRBJ2-1; v_gene: TRBV24-1; d_gene: -; CDR3aa: CATSDLQGNEQFF; CDR3nt: TGTGCCACCAGTGACCTGCAGGGGAATGAGCAGTTCTTC
abundance: -; j_gene: TRBJ2-2; v_gene: TRBV19; d_gene: -; CDR3aa: CASGTTFTANTGELFF; CDR3nt: TGTGCCAGTGGAACCACCTTTACCGCGAACACCGGGGAGCTGTTTTTT
abundance: -; j_gene: TRBJ2-3; v_gene: TRBV9; d_gene: -; CDR3aa: CASSVATRGGPSTDTQYF; CDR3nt: TGTGCCAGCAGCGTAGCTACGAGAGGGGGACCGAGCACAGATACGCAGTATTTT
abundance: -; j_gene: TRBJ2-7; v_gene: TRBV10-3; d_gene: -; CDR3aa: CAIGEQGDPYEQYF; CDR3nt: TGTGCCATCGGCGAACAGGGAGACCCCTACGAGCAGTACTTC
abundance: many; j_gene: TRBJ2-7; v_gene: TRBV2; d_gene: -; CDR3aa: CASSAVGRDLYEQYF; CDR3nt: TGTGCCAGCAGTGCAGTGGGCAGGGACCTTTACGAGCAGTACTTC
abundance: -; j_gene: TRBJ2-3; v_gene: TRBV9; d_gene: -; CDR3aa: CASSVGLSSTDTQYF; CDR3nt: TGTGCCAGCAGCGTAGGGCTCAGCAGCACAGATACGCAGTATTTT
abundance: -; j_gene: TRBJ2-7; v_gene: TRBV14; d_gene: -; CDR3aa: CASRRTRDTTYEQYF; CDR3nt: TGTGCCAGCAGACGAACCCGGGACACAACCTACGAGCAGTACTTC
abundance: once; j_gene: TRBJ1-4; v_gene: TRBV6-5; d_gene: -; CDR3aa: CASHGGKLFF; CDR3nt: TGTGCCAGCCACGGGGGGAAACTGTTTTTT
abundance: few; j_gene: TRBJ1-5; v_gene: TRBV7-3; d_gene: -; CDR3aa: CASSLSSDQPQHF; CDR3nt: TGTGCCAGCAGCTTATCGTCGGATCAGCCCCAGCATTTT
abundance: once; j_gene: TRBJ2-7; v_gene: TRBV20-1; d_gene: -; CDR3aa: CSHQGGEGRPQAVREQYF; CDR3nt: TGCAGTCATCAGGGGGGAGAAGGACGGCCCCAAGCGGTACGCGAGCAGTACTTC